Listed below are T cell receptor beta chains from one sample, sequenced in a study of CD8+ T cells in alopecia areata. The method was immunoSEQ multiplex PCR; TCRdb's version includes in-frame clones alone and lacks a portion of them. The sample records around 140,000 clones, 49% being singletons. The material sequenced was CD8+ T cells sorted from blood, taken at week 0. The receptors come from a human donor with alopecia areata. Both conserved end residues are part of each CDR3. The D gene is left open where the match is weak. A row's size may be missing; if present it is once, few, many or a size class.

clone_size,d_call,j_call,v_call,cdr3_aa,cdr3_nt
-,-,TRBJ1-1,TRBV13,CASSLMGGMNTEAFF,TGTGCCAGCAGCTTAATGGGGGGAATGAACACTGAAGCTTTCTTT
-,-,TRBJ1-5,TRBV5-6,CASSLGQGGGNQPQHF,TGTGCCAGCAGCTTGGGTCAGGGCGGGGGCAATCAGCCCCAGCATTTT
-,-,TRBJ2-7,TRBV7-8,CASSLGTGTPYEQYF,TGTGCCAGCAGCTTGGGTACCGGGACACCGTACGAGCAGTACTTC
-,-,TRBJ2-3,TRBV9,CASSPSRGGSTDTQYF,TGTGCCAGCAGCCCCTCTAGGGGGGGGAGCACAGATACGCAGTATTTT
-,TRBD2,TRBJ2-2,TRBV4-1,CASSHGLGRYGELFF,TGCGCCAGCAGCCACGGACTAGGAAGATACGGGGAGCTGTTTTTT
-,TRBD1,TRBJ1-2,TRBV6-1,CASRRTGGWYYGYTF,TGTGCCAGCAGGCGGACAGGGGGCTGGTACTATGGCTACACCTTC
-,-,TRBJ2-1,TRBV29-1,CSVAGGGDNEQFF,TGCAGCGTTGCCGGGGGCGGGGACAATGAGCAGTTCTTC
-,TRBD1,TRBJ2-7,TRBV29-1,CSVMTGADYEQYF,TGCAGCGTTATGACAGGGGCGGACTACGAGCAGTACTTC
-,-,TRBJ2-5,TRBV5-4,CASSLADSQETQYF,TGTGCCAGCAGCTTGGCTGACTCCCAAGAGACCCAGTACTTC
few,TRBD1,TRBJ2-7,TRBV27,CASSLNTGDTLYEQYF,TGTGCCAGCAGTCTAAATACAGGGGATACACTCTACGAGCAGTACTTC
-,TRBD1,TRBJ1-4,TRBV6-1,CASSDSGQRKLFF,TGTGCCAGCAGTGATTCGGGACAGCGGAAACTGTTTTTT
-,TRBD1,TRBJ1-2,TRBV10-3,CAIRAGQAVNYGYTF,TGTGCCATCAGGGCGGGACAGGCTGTAAACTATGGCTACACCTTC
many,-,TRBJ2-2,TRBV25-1,CASSRGHTGELFF,TGTGCCAGCAGCCGAGGACATACCGGGGAGCTGTTTTTT
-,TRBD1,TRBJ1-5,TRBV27,CASSGTGPHQPQHF,TGTGCCAGCTCAGGGACAGGACCTCATCAGCCCCAGCATTTT
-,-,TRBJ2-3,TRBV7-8,CASSYLQGSTDTQYF,TGTGCCAGCAGCTATTTACAGGGTTCCACAGATACGCAGTATTTT
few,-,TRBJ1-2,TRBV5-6,CASSLIDPGLEGYTF,TGTGCCAGCAGCTTAATCGACCCAGGGCTCGAAGGCTACACCTTC
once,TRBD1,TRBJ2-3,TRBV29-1,CSVWGDREGTDTQYF,TGCAGCGTTTGGGGGGACAGGGAAGGCACAGATACGCAGTATTTT
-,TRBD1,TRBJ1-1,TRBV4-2,CASSQKQGTEAFF,TGTGCCAGCAGCCAGAAACAGGGGACTGAAGCTTTCTTT
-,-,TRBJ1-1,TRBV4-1,CASSQGHTVNTEAFF,TGCGCCAGCAGCCAAGGTCATACAGTGAACACTGAAGCTTTCTTT
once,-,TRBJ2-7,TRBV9,CASSVDEDYEQYF,TGTGCCAGCAGCGTAGACGAGGACTACGAGCAGTACTTC
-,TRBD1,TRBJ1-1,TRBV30,CAWGDSSAEAFF,TGTGCCTGGGGGGACAGTAGTGCTGAAGCTTTCTTT
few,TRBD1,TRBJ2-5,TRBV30,CAWSPEQGGGETQYF,TGTGCCTGGAGTCCCGAACAGGGGGGTGGGGAGACCCAGTACTTC
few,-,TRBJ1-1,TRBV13,CASSPEITEAFF,TGTGCCAGCAGCCCGGAGATAACTGAAGCTTTCTTT
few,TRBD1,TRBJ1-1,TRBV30,CAWEGTANTEAFF,TGTGCCTGGGAAGGGACAGCGAACACTGAAGCTTTCTTT
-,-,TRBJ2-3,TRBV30,CVWSVGSDTQYF,TGTGTCTGGAGTGTAGGGTCAGATACGCAGTATTTT
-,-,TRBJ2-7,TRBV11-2,CASSLGQSYEQYF,TGTGCCAGCAGCTTAGGACAGTCCTACGAGCAGTACTTC
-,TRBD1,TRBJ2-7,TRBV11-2,CASSLGDRAEQYF,TGTGCCAGCAGCTTAGGGGACAGAGCCGAGCAGTACTTC
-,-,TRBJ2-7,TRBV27,CASSLRADYEQYF,TGTGCCAGCAGTTTGAGAGCCGACTACGAGCAGTACTTC
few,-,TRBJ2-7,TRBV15,CATSRAEPYEQYF,TGTGCCACCAGCAGAGCAGAACCCTACGAGCAGTACTTC
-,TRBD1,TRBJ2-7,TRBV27,CASSIGTGGNEQYF,TGTGCCAGCAGCATCGGGACAGGGGGAAACGAGCAGTACTTC
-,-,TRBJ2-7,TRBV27,CASSPGPGQGHYEQYF,TGTGCCAGCAGTCCAGGCCCTGGGCAGGGCCACTACGAGCAGTACTTC
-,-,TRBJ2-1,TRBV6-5,CASSYNDNNEQFF,TGTGCCAGCAGTTATAACGACAACAATGAGCAGTTCTTC
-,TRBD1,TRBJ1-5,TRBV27,CASTHRGTGVQPQHF,TGTGCCAGCACCCATAGAGGGACAGGGGTCCAGCCCCAGCATTTT
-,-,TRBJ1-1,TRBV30,CAWSVDRNTEAFF,TGTGCCTGGAGTGTGGACAGGAACACTGAAGCTTTCTTT
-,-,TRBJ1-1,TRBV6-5,CASSYGTEAFF,TGTGCCAGCAGTTACGGGACTGAAGCTTTCTTT
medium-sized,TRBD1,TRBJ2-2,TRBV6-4,CASSDSGTGTTGELFF,TGTGCCAGCAGTGACTCGGGGACAGGGACCACCGGGGAGCTGTTTTTT
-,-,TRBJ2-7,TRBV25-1,CASSELGVYEQYF,TGTGCCAGCAGTGAATTGGGCGTCTACGAGCAGTACTTC
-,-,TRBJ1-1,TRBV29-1,CSVEEAGTSEAFF,TGCAGCGTTGAAGAGGCGGGAACCTCTGAAGCTTTCTTT
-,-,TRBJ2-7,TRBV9,CASSPGREQYF,TGTGCCAGCAGTCCCGGACGGGAGCAGTACTTC
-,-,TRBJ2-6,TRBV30,CAWADGVGGANVLTF,TGTGCCTGGGCAGATGGGGTCGGTGGGGCCAACGTCCTGACTTTC
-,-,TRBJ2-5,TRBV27,CASSQGRSQETQYF,TGTGCCAGCAGTCAAGGCCGTTCTCAAGAGACCCAGTACTTC
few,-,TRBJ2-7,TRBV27,CASSLSWFYEQYF,TGTGCCAGCAGTTTATCTTGGTTCTACGAGCAGTACTTC
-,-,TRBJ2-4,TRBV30,CAWNADWSKDIQYF,TGTGCCTGGAATGCGGACTGGAGTAAGGACATTCAGTACTTC
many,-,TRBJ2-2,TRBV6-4,CASSTSRTGELFF,TGTGCCAGCAGTACTAGTCGCACCGGGGAGCTGTTTTTT
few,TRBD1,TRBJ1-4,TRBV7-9,CASSPGQVNEKLFF,TGTGCCAGCAGCCCGGGACAGGTTAATGAAAAACTGTTTTTT
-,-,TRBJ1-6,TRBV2,CASSRGKLAPLHF,TGTGCCAGCAGCCGGGGGAAGCTAGCGCCCCTCCACTTT